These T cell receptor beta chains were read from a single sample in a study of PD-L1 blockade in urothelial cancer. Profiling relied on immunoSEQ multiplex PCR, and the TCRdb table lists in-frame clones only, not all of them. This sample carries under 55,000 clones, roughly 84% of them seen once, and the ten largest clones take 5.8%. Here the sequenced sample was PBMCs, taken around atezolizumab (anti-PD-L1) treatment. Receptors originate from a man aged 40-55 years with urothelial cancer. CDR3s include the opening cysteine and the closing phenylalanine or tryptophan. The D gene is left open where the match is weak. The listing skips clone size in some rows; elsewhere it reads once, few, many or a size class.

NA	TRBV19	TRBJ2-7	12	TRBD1	TGTGCCAGTAGTATGGCAGGGGGCGAGCAGTACTTC	CASSMAGGEQYF
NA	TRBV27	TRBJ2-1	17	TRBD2	TGTGCCAGCAGTTCTCCCGGGGGGGGAGTGCCCTACAATGAGCAGTTCTTC	CASSSPGGGVPYNEQFF
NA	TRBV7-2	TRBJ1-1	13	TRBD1	TGTGCGGACAGGGTAGGTGCGTTCTCTGAAGCTTTCTTT	CADRVGAFSEAFF
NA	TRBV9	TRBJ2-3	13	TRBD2	TGTGCCAGCGGACTAGCGGTCACAGATACGCAGTATTTT	CASGLAVTDTQYF
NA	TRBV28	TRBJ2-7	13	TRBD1	TGTGCCAGCAGTTCACACGACAGGGCCGAGCAGTACTTC	CASSSHDRAEQYF
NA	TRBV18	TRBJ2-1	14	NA	TGTGCCAGCTCGCTGAGTCAACTGAACAATGAGCAGTTCTTC	CASSLSQLNNEQFF
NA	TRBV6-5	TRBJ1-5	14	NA	TGTGCCAGCAGTTACAGCATCCTCAATCAGCCCCAGCATTTT	CASSYSILNQPQHF
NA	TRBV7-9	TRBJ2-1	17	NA	TGTGCCAGCAGCTTAGTGGTCGGTGGGAGCTGGGTCAATGAGCAGTTCTTC	CASSLVVGGSWVNEQFF
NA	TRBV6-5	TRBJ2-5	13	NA	TGTGCCAGCAGCCCGGACATTGAAGAGACCCAGTACTTC	CASSPDIEETQYF
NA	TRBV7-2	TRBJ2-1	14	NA	TGTGCCAGCAGCTTAGCCGAGGTCTACAATGAGCAGTTCTTC	CASSLAEVYNEQFF
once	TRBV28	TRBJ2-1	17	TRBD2	TGTGCCAGCAGTCTCCCTGTTAGCGGGAGATTCGTCAATGAGCAGTTCTTC	CASSLPVSGRFVNEQFF
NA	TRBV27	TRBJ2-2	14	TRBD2	TGTGCCAGCAAGCCGAGCGGGGTCACCGGGGAGCTGTTTTTT	CASKPSGVTGELFF
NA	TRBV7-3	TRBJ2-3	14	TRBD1	TGTGCCAGCAGGCCCGGGACAGCCACAGATACGCAGTATTTT	CASRPGTATDTQYF
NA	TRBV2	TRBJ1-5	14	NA	TGTGCCAGCATGAGACTCAATAGCAATCAGCCCCAGCATTTT	CASMRLNSNQPQHF
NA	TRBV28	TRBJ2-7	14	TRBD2	TGTGCCAGCAGTTTAGGACTAGCGGAGTACGAGCAGTACTTC	CASSLGLAEYEQYF
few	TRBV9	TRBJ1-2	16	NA	TGTGCCAGCAGCGTAGCAGGGGTAATGACGAATAATGGCTACACCTTC	CASSVAGVMTNNGYTF
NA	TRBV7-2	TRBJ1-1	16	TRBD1	TGTGCCAGCAGCTACCCGGGGACAGGTGAGAGCACTGAAGCTTTCTTT	CASSYPGTGESTEAFF
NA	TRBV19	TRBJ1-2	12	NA	TGTGCCAGCAGGACGGACTACTATGGCTACACCTTC	CASRTDYYGYTF
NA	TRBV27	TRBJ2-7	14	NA	TGTGCCAGCAGTGTCCAGGGATCCTCCTACGAGCAGTACTTC	CASSVQGSSYEQYF
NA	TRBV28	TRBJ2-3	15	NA	TGTGCCAGCATCGCCGGGGGTAGCTACGCAGATACGCAGTATTTT	CASIAGGSYADTQYF
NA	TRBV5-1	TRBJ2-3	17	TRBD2	TGCGCCAGCAGCTCCCCAACTAGCGGCGTACTCACAGATACGCAGTATTTT	CASSSPTSGVLTDTQYF
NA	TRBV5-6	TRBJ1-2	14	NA	TGTGCCAGCAGCTTCGGCAGGGGCCAGGGTGGCTACACCTTC	CASSFGRGQGGYTF
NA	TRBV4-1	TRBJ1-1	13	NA	TGCGCCAGCAGCCCGGGAAAGAACACTGAAGCTTTCTTT	CASSPGKNTEAFF
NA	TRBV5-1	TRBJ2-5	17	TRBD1	TGCGCCAGCAGCCGCCTCGACCAAACAGGGGGCGGGGAGACCCAGTACTTC	CASSRLDQTGGGETQYF
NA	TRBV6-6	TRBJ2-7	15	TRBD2	TGTGCCAGCAGGACCACTAGCGGGTTAACCTACGAGCAGTACTTC	CASRTTSGLTYEQYF
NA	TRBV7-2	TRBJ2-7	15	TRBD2	TGTGCCAGCAGCTTAGTGGGGACTAGCGGGAACGAGCAGTACTTC	CASSLVGTSGNEQYF
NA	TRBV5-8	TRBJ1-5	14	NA	TGTGCCAGCAGCTTACCAAGGGAGGAACAGCCCCAGCATTTT	CASSLPREEQPQHF
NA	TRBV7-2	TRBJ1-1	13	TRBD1	TGTGCCAGCAGCGCCGTCACAGGGGATTGGGCTTTCTTT	CASSAVTGDWAFF
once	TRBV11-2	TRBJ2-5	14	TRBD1	TGTGCCAGCAGCAGACGACAGGGCGAAGAAACCCAGTACTTC	CASSRRQGEETQYF
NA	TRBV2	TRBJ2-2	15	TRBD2	TGTGCCAGCAGCCCTTTAGCGGGAGTTACCGGGGAGCTGTTTTTT	CASSPLAGVTGELFF
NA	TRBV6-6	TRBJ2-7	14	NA	TGTGCCAGCAGTTACTCGAACCAGCGTTCCGAGCAGTACTTC	CASSYSNQRSEQYF
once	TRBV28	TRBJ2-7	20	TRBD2	TGTGCCAGCAGTTCTATAGGCCCCGAACTAGCGGGGCTTACCACCTACGAGCAGTACTTC	CASSSIGPELAGLTTYEQYF
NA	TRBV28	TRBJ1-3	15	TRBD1	TGTGCCAGCAGTTCCAGGGGGATCTCTGGAAACACCATATATTTT	CASSSRGISGNTIYF
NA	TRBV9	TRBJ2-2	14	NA	TGTGCCAGCAGCGCCAGACAGGTCACCGGGGAGCTGTTTTTT	CASSARQVTGELFF
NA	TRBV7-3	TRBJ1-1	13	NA	TGTGCCAGCAGCTTCCAGAAGTACACTGAAGCTTTCTTT	CASSFQKYTEAFF
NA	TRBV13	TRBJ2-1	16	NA	TGTGCCAGCAGCTTAGGTACTATGAGCTCCTACAATGAGCAGTTCTTC	CASSLGTMSSYNEQFF
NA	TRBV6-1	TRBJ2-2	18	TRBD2	TGTGCCAGCAGTGCCCGACTAGCATCCTGGACGAACACCGGGGAGCTGTTTTTT	CASSARLASWTNTGELFF
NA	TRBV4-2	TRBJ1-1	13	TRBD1	TGTGCCAGCAGGCCGGGACAGGGGCGTTCAGCTTTCTTT	CASRPGQGRSAFF
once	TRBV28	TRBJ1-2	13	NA	TGTGCCACGCGGGGAGTAGCTAACTATGGCTACACCTTC	CATRGVANYGYTF
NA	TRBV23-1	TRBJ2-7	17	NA	TGCGCCAGCAGTCATTTTTACCGACAGAGCCCCTACTACGAGCAGTACTTC	CASSHFYRQSPYYEQYF
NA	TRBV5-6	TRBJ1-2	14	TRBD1	TGTGCCAGCAGCACAGGGGCCCTAGACACCGGCTACACCTTC	CASSTGALDTGYTF
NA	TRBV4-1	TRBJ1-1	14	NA	TGCGCCAGCAGCCAAGATTCGAGGAACACTGAAGCTTTCTTT	CASSQDSRNTEAFF
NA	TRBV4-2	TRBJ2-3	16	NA	TGTGCCAGCAGCCAAGAAGGGGCGGACCTCACAGATACGCAGTATTTT	CASSQEGADLTDTQYF
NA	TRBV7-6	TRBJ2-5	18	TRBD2	TGTGCCAGCAGCTTAGCGGTGCTAGCGGGAGGGTCACAAGAGACCCAGTACTTC	CASSLAVLAGGSQETQYF
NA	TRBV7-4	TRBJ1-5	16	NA	TGTGCCAGCAGCTCTCACGGGGGGACTACCAATCAGCCCCAGCATTTT	CASSSHGGTTNQPQHF
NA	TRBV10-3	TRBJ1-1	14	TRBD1	TGTGCCTCGAATCCCGGGACAGGGCACACTGAAGCTTTCTTT	CASNPGTGHTEAFF
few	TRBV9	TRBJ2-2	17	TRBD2	TGTGCCAGCAGCGTTCCAGCGGGAGGGCCGGACACCGGGGAGCTGTTTTTT	CASSVPAGGPDTGELFF
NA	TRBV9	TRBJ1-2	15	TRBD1	TGTGCCAGCAGCCCAGGGGACAGGGTCAGCTATGGCTACACCTTC	CASSPGDRVSYGYTF
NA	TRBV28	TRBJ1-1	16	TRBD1	TGTGCCAGCAGTTTATGGAGACGACAGGGGAGCACTGAAGCTTTCTTT	CASSLWRRQGSTEAFF